The entry below describes one T cell receptor (beta chain). Its antigen is currently unknown. These data are taken from a study of OX40 agonist ivuxolimab in advanced cancers. Findings and caveats of the study: In CD8+ T cells, expanded clones were on average more numerous than in CD4+.

Clones were sequenced by immunoSEQ multiplex PCR, and TCRdb holds only the in-frame ones, with some missing. The table lists roughly 77,000 clones, under 90% of them singletons, with more than 0.5% in the top ten. Here the sequenced sample was CD4+ or CD8+ T cells sorted from blood, taken in a trial of the OX40 agonist ivuxolimab. The TCR was taken from an adult with an advanced solid tumor such as melanoma, head and neck, liver or kidney cancer.

CDR3 nucleotides: TGTGCCAGCTCACCACCCGAAGACAGGGTTTCACATCCTTCCTATGGCTACACCTTC. Protein product: CASSPPEDRVSHPSYGYTF. This chain links TRBV18 with TRBJ1-2; 7 bases align to TRBD1. Germline V lookup: CDR1 KGHSH, CDR2 LQKENI. This CDR3 is 19 amino acids long. V trimming: 0 bases; J trimming: 4 bases; junction bases outside the gene matches: 17.